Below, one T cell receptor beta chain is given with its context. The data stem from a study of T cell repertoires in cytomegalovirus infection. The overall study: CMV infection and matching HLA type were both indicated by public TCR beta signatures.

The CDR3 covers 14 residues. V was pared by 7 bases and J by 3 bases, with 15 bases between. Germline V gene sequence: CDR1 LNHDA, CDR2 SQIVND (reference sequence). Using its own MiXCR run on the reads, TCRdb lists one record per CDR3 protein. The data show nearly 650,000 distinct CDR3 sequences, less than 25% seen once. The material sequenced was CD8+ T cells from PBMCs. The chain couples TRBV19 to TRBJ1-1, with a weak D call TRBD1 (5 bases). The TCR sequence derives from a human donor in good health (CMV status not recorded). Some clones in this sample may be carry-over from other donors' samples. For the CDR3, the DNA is TGTGCCAGTACCCCGGCAGGGTGGGACACTGAAGCTTTCTTT. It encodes CASTPAGWDTEAFF.